This passage covers 11 T cell receptor beta chains from one sample sequenced in a study of T cell changes during pregnancy in multiple sclerosis. Some clones are missing from TCRdb's copy, which holds only in-frame ones; the method was immunoSEQ multiplex PCR. The sample records approximately 57,000 clones, less than 95% being singletons. The sequences come from peripheral blood, collected after pregnancy. Source of these receptors: a female donor in good health, enrolled as a control in a pregnancy study.

The chain has TRBV28 and TRBJ2-3; weak D call: TRBD1 (6 bases). The germline V gene encodes CDR1 MDHEN and CDR2 SYDVKM. The CDR3 is 13 residues long. Trimming left V 10 bases short and J 1 base short, with 12 bases between. The CDR3 DNA reads TGTGCCATCCTAAGACAGGGCACAGATACGCAGTATTTT. Its translation is CAILRQGTDTQYF.

This chain uses TRBV18 with TRBJ2-7; the match to TRBD2 covers 8 bases. CDR1 is KGHSH, CDR2 LQKENI, per germline. V shed 3 bases and J 7 bases; nucleotides not matched to a gene: 11. The CDR3 totals 15 residues. The CDR3 here is CASSPPGLGTREQYF. Written as DNA, the CDR3 is TGTGCCAGCTCACCTCCGGGACTAGGGACGAGGGAGCAGTACTTC.

The V call is TRBV19, the J call TRBJ2-5; maybe TRBD1 (5 bases). The germline V and J ends were trimmed by 6 bases and 4 bases, with 24 bases remaining between them. Germline V CDR1 and CDR2: LNHDA, SQIVND (reference sequence). This CDR3 has 17 residues. For the CDR3, the DNA is TGTGCCAGTAGCTCCTTGGCGGCCTATCTAAGGGGAGAGACCCAGTACTTC. Translating it yields CASSSLAAYLRGETQYF.

The CDR3 loop is CASSQAGTSGWNTQYF. The CDR3 DNA reads TGCGCCAGCAGCCAGGCTGGGACTAGCGGGTGGAATACGCAGTATTTT. This chain joins TRBV4-1 and TRBJ2-3, with TRBD2 matching over 12 bases. The J segment lost 7 bases and the V segment lost 3 bases, leaving 8 bases of the junction unmatched. The CDR3 totals 16 residues. In germline, CDR1 is MGHRA, CDR2 YSYEKL.

The chain carries TRBV5-5 and TRBJ1-1, with D unresolved. The CDR3 length is 14 residues. CDR1 and CDR2 from the germline V gene are SGHKS and YYEKEE (reference sequence). The V end was cut by 5 bases, the J end by 5 bases, with 16 bases between. Written as DNA, the CDR3 is TGTGCCAGCAGTCCCCCATTCGGAGGTACTGAAGCTTTCTTT. This encodes CASSPPFGGTEAFF.

The table lists this clone with a count of one. The chain joins TRBV7-3 to TRBJ2-5; 7 bases are shared with TRBD1. V lost 5 bases to trimming and J lost 1 base; unmatched junction nucleotides: 4. The germline V gene encodes CDR1 SGHTA and CDR2 FQGTGA. CDR3 length: 14 residues. CDR3 nucleotide sequence: TGTGCCAGCAGCCCCGGGACAGCCCAAGAGACCCAGTACTTC. Translating gives CASSPGTAQETQYF.

The chain joins TRBV5-6 to TRBJ2-1; D is unclear. The germline gives CDR1 SGHDT, CDR2 YYEEEE. Trimming removed 0 bases at V and 6 bases at J, with 13 bases between. The CDR3 has 15 amino acids. CDR3 in amino acids: CASSLAGSPPNEQFF. DNA for the CDR3: TGTGCCAGCAGCTTGGCCGGTTCCCCACCCAATGAGCAGTTCTTC.

The chain employs TRBV4-1 and TRBJ2-3, with TRBD2 matching 10 bases. Germline V gene sequence: CDR1 MGHRA, CDR2 YSYEKL. CDR3 length: 20 residues. V lost 4 bases, J lost 0 bases, and 16 bases stayed unmatched. The CDR3 sequence: CASSPLGSGRSHTSTDTQYF. The CDR3 bases are TGCGCCAGCAGCCCGCTAGGTAGCGGGAGGTCCCATACTAGCACAGATACGCAGTATTTT.

The chain is built from TRBV10-2 and TRBJ1-1; 7 bases match TRBD1. V shed 7 bases and J 14 bases; nucleotides not matched to a gene: 10. The CDR3 covers 11 residues. Germline V gene sequence: CDR1 WSHSY, CDR2 SAAADI. This CDR3 reads CASTDRDYGFF. Here the CDR3 DNA reads TGCGCCAGCACTGACAGGGACTATGGGTTCTTT.

This chain connects TRBV7-2 to TRBJ2-1; 12 positions match TRBD2. Germline assignment: CDR1 SGHTA and CDR2 FQGNSA. This CDR3 is 15 amino acids long. Germline trimming cut 5 bases from V and 4 bases from J; bases unmatched to any gene: 3. The CDR3 is CASSLTSGGYNEQFF. CDR3 coding DNA: TGTGCCAGCAGCCTTACTAGCGGGGGGTACAATGAGCAGTTCTTC.

The J gene is TRBJ2-4, the V gene TRBV6-6, with 11 bases fitting TRBD2. The CDR3 length is 14 residues. Germline V gene sequence: CDR1 MNHNY, CDR2 SVGAGI (reference sequence). Trimming took 2 bases from V and 6 from J; bases not matched to a gene: 0. The CDR3 nucleotides read TGTGCCAGCAGTTACGGGACTAGCGGAAACATTCAGTACTTC. Amino acid sequence: CASSYGTSGNIQYF.